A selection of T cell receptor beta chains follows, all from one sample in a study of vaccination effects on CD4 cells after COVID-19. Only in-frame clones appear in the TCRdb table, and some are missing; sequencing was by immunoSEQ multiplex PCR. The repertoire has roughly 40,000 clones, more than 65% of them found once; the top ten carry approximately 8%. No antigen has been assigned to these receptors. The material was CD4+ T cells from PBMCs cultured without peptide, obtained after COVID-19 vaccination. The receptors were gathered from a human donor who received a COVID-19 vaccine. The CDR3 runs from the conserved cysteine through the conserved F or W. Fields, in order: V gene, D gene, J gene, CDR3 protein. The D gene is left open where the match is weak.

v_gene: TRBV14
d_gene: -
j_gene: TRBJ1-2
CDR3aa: CASSASSPSGGEDGYTF

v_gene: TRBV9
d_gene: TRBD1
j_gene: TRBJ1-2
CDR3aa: CASSAGGIYGYTF

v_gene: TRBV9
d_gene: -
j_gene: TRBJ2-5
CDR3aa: CASSISSVVETQYF

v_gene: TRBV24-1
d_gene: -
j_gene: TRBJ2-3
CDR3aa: CATSDALARTDTQYF

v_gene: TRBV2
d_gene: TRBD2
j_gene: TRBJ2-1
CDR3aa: CASSEVRLAVYNEQFF

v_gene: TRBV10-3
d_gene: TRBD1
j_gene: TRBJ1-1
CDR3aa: CAITDRSGNTEAFF

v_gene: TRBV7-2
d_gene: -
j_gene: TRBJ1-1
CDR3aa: CASSLLGSMNTEAFF

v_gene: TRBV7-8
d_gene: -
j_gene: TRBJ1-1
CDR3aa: CASSHREGGWAFF

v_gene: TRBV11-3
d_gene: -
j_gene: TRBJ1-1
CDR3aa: CASSLDPSNTEAFF

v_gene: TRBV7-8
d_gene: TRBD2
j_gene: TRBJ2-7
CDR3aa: CASSLQGGGSSYEQYF

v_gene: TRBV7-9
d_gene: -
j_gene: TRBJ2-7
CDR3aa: CASSLAGAYEQYF

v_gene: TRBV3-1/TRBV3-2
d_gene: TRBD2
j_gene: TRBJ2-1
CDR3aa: CASSRQMETSGRALRNEQFF

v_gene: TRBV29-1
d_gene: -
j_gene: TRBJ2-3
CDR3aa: CSVGVSSTDTQYF

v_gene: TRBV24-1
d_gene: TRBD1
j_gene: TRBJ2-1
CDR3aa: CATSAVTGTGGNEQFF

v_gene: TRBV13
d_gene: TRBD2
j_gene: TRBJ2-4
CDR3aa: CASRLAGGPQNIQYF

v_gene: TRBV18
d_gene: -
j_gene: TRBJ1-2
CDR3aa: CASSPEGYTF

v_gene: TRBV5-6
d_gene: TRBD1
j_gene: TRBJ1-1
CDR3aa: CASSFRDRHTEAFF

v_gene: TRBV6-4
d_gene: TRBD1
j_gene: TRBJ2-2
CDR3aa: CASSVAGGASGELFF

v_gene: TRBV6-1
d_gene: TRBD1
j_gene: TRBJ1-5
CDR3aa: CASSEMLEGAQPQHF

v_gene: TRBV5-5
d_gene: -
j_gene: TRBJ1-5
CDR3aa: CASSSGGAPGTHQPQHF

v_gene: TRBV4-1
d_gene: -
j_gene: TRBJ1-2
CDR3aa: CASSQGFRADGYTF

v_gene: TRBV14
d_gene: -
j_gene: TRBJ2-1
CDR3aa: CASSQATGRLYNEQFF